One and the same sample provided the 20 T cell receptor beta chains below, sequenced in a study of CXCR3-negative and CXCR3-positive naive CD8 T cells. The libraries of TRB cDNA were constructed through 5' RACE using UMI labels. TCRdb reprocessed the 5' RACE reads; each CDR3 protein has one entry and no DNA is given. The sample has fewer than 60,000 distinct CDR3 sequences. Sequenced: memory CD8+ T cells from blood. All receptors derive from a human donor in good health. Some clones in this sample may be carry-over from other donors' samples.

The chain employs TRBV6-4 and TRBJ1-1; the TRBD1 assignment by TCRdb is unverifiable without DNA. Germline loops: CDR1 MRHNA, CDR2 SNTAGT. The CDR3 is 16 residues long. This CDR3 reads CASSLVIGTANTEAFF.

The CDR3 loop reads CASSFTEYNEQFF. The chain combines TRBV7-6 with TRBJ2-1. This CDR3 spans 13 amino acids. Germline loops: CDR1 SGHVS, CDR2 FNYEAQ.

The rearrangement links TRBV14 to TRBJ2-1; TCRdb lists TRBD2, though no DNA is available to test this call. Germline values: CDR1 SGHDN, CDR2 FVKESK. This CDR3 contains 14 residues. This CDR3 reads CASSGIARNNEQFF.

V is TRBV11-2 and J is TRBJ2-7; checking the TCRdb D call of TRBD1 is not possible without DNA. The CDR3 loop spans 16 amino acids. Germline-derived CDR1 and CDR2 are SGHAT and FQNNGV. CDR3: CASSLEGGLRTYEQYF.

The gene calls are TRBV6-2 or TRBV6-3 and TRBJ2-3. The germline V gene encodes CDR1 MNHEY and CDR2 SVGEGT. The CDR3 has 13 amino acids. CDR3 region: CASHYLATDTQYF.

This chain's CDR3 is CSVVWDLNNEAFF. The rearrangement uses TRBV29-1 and TRBJ1-1. The CDR3 extends over 13 amino acids. CDR1 and CDR2 from the germline V gene are SQVTM and ANQGSEA.

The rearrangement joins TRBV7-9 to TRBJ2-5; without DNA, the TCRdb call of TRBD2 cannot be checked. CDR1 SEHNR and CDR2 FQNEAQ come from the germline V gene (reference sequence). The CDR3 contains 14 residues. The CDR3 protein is CASSLPGLQETQYF.

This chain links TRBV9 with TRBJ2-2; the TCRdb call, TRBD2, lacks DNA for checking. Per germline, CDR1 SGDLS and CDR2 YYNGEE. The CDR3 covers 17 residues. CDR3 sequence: CASSQLGLAGTTGELFF. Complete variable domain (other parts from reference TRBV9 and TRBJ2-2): DSGVTQTPKHLITATGQRVTLRCSPRSGDLSVYWYQQSLDQGLQFLIQYYNGEERAKGNILERFSAQQFPDLHSELNLSSLELGDSALYFCASSQLGLAGTTGELFFGEGSRLTVL.

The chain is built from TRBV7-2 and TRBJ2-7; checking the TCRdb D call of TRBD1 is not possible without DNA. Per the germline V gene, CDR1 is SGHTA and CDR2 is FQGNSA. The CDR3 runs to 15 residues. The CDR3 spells CASSLDGTPSYEQYF. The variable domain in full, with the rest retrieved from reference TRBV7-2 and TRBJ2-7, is GAGVSQSPSNKVTEKGKDVELRCDPISGHTALYWYRQSLGQGLEFLIYFQGNSAPDKSGLPSDRFSAERTGGSVSTLTIQRTQQEDSAVYLCASSLDGTPSYEQYFGPGTRLTVT.

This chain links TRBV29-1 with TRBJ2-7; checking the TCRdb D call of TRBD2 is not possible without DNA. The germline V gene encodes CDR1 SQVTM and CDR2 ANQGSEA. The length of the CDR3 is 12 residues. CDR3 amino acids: CSVSLVSYEQYF.

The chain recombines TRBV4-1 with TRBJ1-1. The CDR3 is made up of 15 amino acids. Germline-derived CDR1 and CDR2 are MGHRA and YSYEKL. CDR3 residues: CASSQGANGDTEAFF.

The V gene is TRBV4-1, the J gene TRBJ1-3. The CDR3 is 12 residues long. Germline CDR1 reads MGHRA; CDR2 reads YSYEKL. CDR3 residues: CASSQDRNTIYF.

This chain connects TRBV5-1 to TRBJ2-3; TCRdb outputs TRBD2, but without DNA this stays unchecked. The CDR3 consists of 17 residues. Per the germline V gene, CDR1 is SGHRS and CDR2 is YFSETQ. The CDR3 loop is CASSLGTSGSGTDTQYF.

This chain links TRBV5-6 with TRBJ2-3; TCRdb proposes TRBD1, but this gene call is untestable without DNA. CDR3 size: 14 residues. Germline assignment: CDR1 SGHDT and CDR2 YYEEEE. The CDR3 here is CASSLVQVADTQYF.

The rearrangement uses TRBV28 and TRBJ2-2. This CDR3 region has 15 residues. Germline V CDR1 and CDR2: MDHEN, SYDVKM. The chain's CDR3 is CASSFASEQVGELFF.

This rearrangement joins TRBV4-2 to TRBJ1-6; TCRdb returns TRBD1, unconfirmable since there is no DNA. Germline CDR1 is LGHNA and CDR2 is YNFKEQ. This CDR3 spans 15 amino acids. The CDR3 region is CASSPGGTDYSPLHF.

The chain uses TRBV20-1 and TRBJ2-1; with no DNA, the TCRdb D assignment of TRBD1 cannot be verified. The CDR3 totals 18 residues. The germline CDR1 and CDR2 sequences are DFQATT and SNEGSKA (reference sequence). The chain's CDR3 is CSARDMLAGGSSYNEQFF.

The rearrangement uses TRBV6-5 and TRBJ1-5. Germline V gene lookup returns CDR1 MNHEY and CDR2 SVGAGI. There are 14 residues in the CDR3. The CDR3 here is CASSYSTGGRPQHF.

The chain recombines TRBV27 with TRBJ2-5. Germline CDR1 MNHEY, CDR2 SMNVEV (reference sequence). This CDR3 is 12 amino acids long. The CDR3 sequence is CASSPNGETQYF.

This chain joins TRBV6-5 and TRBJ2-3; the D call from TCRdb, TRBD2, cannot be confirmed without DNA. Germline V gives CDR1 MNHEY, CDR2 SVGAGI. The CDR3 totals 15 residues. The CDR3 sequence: CASSPGTTRTDTQYF.